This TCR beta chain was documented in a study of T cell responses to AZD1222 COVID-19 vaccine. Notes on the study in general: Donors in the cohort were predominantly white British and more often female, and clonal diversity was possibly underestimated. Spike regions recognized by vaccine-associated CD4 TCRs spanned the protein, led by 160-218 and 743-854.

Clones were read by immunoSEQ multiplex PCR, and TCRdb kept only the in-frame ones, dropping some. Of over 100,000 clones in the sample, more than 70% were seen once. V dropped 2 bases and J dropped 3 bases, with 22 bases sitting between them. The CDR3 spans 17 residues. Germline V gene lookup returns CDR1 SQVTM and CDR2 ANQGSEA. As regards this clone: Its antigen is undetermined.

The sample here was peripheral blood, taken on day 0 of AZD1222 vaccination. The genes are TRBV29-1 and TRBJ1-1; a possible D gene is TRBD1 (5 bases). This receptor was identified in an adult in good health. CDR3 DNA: TGCAGCGTTGAAACTAGGGAGATAGGAGGGGAAGACACTGAAGCTTTCTTT. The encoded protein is CSVETREIGGEDTEAFF.